This T cell receptor (beta chain) was sequenced during a study of chemoradiotherapy in HPV16-positive cancers. Here immunoSEQ multiplex PCR was the method, and the copy in TCRdb shows in-frame clones only, minus some. Of about 12,000 clones in the sample, 70% to 80% were seen once. This clone was found a few times. CDR3 length: 14 amino acids. Looked up from germline, CDR1 is MNHNS and CDR2 is SASEGT. Trimming shortened V by 3 bases and J by 2 bases, and 11 bases separated the two germline ends. V and J are TRBV6-1 and TRBJ2-7, with D hard to call. This clonotype was sampled from a human donor with HPV-associated anogenital cancer. Sample collection was performed from a patient who underwent chemoradiotherapy. The chain's CDR3 is CASSETAGAYEQYF. CDR3 coding DNA: TGTGCCAGCAGTGAGACGGCAGGAGCCTACGAGCAGTACTTC.